The 14 T cell receptor beta chains in this list originate from one sample, sequenced in a study of blood T cell repertoires in COVID-19. Only in-frame clones appear in the TCRdb table, and some are missing; sequencing was by immunoSEQ multiplex PCR. The table includes approximately 360,000 clones, approximately 90% detected once. Material for sequencing was PBMCs or T cells enriched from blood (not recorded which). The receptors derive from a woman aged 25 to 39 with acute COVID-19.

The V and J genes are TRBV5-1 and TRBJ1-6, with D possibly being TRBD1 (6 bases). The CDR3 covers 15 residues. Germline V gene data show CDR1 as SGHRS and CDR2 as YFSETQ. V lost 4 bases, J lost 8 bases, and 16 bases lay in between. The CDR3 here is CASSRWTERDSPLHF. CDR3 nucleotides: TGCGCCAGCAGCCGGTGGACAGAAAGGGATTCACCCCTCCACTTT.

The chain joins TRBV5-1 to TRBJ1-1, with 7 bases lining up with TRBD1. CDR3 length: 15 amino acids. The V gene end was trimmed by 5 bases and the J gene end by 4 bases; junction bases not matched to a gene: 11. CDR1 SGHRS and CDR2 YFSETQ come from the germline V gene. CDR3 DNA sequence: TGCGCCAGCAGGATCATACGACAGGGACCCACTGAAGCTTTCTTT. It is translated as CASRIIRQGPTEAFF.

The chain carries TRBV24-1 and TRBJ1-3; 8 bases map to TRBD1. The V segment lost 10 bases and the J segment 2 bases; nucleotides outside the gene matches: 6. Germline CDR1 is KGHDR and CDR2 is SFDVKD. The CDR3 is 14 amino acids. CDR3 loop: CATLQGAAGNTIYF. CDR3 coding DNA: TGTGCCACGCTTCAGGGGGCTGCTGGAAACACCATATATTTT.

The chain links TRBV7-2 to TRBJ2-2; D is perhaps TRBD1 (6 bases). V gave up 4 bases and J gave up 6 bases, with 18 bases separating them. CDR3 length equals 16 residues. Germline loops: CDR1 SGHTA, CDR2 FQGNSA. The CDR3 DNA is TGTGCCAGCAGCTCCCTCAGGGGAACAGCACCCGGGGAGCTGTTTTTT. Protein sequence: CASSSLRGTAPGELFF. Drawing the rest from reference TRBV7-2 and TRBJ2-2, the complete variable domain is GAGVSQSPSNKVTEKGKDVELRCDPISGHTALYWYRQSLGQGLEFLIYFQGNSAPDKSGLPSDRFSAERTGGSVSTLTIQRTQQEDSAVYLCASSSLRGTAPGELFFGEGSRLTVL.

The rearrangement joins TRBV7-9 to TRBJ2-3; tentatively, D is TRBD2 (6 bases). Germline CDR1 and CDR2: SEHNR and FQNEAQ (reference sequence). V was shortened by 3 bases and J by 2 bases, with 9 bases between the two germline ends. The CDR3 contains 14 residues. DNA for the CDR3: TGTGCCAGCAGCTTCGGGGAGGACACAGATACGCAGTATTTT. This encodes CASSFGEDTDTQYF.

This clone showed up just once. The V call is TRBV7-8, the J call TRBJ1-4; TRBD1 matches 8 bases. Germline loops: CDR1 SGHVS, CDR2 FQNEAQ. V shed 3 bases, J shed 0 bases, and the junction held 6 bases outside the gene matches. CDR3 size: 17 residues. As DNA, the CDR3 is TGTGCCAGCAGCTTTGTTGGACAGGGAGCAACTAATGAAAAACTGTTTTTT. It specifies CASSFVGQGATNEKLFF.

The chain combines TRBV5-1 with TRBJ1-2, with D perhaps matching TRBD1 (6 bases). Trimming removed 4 bases at V and 4 bases at J, with 20 bases between. The CDR3 extends over 16 amino acids. Germline V gene lookup returns CDR1 SGHRS and CDR2 YFSETQ. CDR3 region: CASSPGQDSLGYGYTF. The CDR3 DNA reads TGCGCCAGCAGCCCAGGCCAGGACAGTTTAGGCTATGGCTACACCTTC.

The V gene is TRBV30, the J gene TRBJ2-6, with 12 bases aligning to TRBD1. Germline V gene lookup returns CDR1 GTSNPN and CDR2 SVGIG (reference sequence). The CDR3 spans 16 residues. V trimming: 3 bases; J trimming: 11 bases; junction bases outside the gene matches: 11. The CDR3 protein is CAWRTGRDRGRDVLTF. CDR3 coding DNA: TGTGCCTGGAGGACGGGAAGGGACAGGGGGCGCGACGTCCTGACTTTC.

The rearrangement joins TRBV4-1 to TRBJ2-7; D may be TRBD1 (5 bases). The germline V gene encodes CDR1 MGHRA and CDR2 YSYEKL. V was cut by 1 base and J by 6 bases, with 16 bases left in between. The CDR3 covers 15 residues. CDR3 nucleotide sequence: TGCGCCAGCAGCCAAGGTCGGCAGGGCTGGAGCGAGCAGTACTTC. Its translation: CASSQGRQGWSEQYF.

The chain uses TRBV4-3 and TRBJ2-3; 7 bases are a match to TRBD1. V shed 4 bases and J 0 bases; nucleotides not matched to a gene: 7. Germline V gives CDR1 LGHNA, CDR2 YSLEER. The CDR3 runs 16 residues. The CDR3 loop is CASSRETGSSTDTQYF. In DNA, the CDR3 is TGCGCCAGCAGCCGAGAGACAGGGTCTAGCACAGATACGCAGTATTTT.

V is TRBV15 and J is TRBJ1-5; D unresolved. Trimming removed 5 bases from V and 2 bases from J, with 13 bases in between. Germline V gene data show CDR1 as LNHNV and CDR2 as YYDKDF (reference sequence). This CDR3 is built from 15 residues. CDR3 sequence (DNA): TGTGCCACCAGCGCAGTCTTCCTTGGCAATCAGCCCCAGCATTTT. Residues: CATSAVFLGNQPQHF. The full variable domain, in which reference TRBV15 and TRBJ1-5 provide the parts outside the CDR3, is DAMVIQNPRYQVTQFGKPVTLSCSQTLNHNVMYWYQQKSSQAPKLLFHYYDKDFNNEADTPDNFQSRRPNTSFCFLDIRSPGLGDTAMYLCATSAVFLGNQPQHFGDGTRLSIL.

The rearrangement uses TRBV24-1 and TRBJ2-7; no definite D call. V dropped 1 base and J dropped 0 bases, with 12 bases sitting between them. This CDR3 spans 16 amino acids. In germline, CDR1 is KGHDR, CDR2 SFDVKD. The DNA of the CDR3 is TGTGCCACCAGTGATTTTTCTTCCGGCGGCTCCTACGAGCAGTACTTC. Its translation: CATSDFSSGGSYEQYF.

The chain couples TRBV4-1 to TRBJ2-3; 12 bases agree with TRBD1. Per germline, CDR1 MGHRA and CDR2 YSYEKL. V dropped 2 bases and J dropped 5; count of bases not matched to a gene: 14. The CDR3 spans 19 residues. CDR3 amino acids: CASSQRTLGTGGGGDTQYF. The CDR3 DNA reads as TGCGCCAGCAGCCAAAGAACTCTAGGGACAGGGGGCGGGGGAGATACGCAGTATTTT.

V usage is TRBV28 and J usage is TRBJ2-3; the match to TRBD1 covers 8 bases. The germline V gene encodes CDR1 MDHEN and CDR2 SYDVKM. The CDR3 loop spans 14 amino acids. The trim removed 3 bases at V and 4 bases at J, leaving 3 bases unmatched. The CDR3 DNA reads as TGTGCCAGCAGTTTTTCGGACAGGGCAGATACGCAGTATTTT. Protein: CASSFSDRADTQYF.